The 10 T cell receptor beta chains given below trace back to one sample, sequenced in a study of blood T cells in healthy people across ages. PCR was performed a second time for about 7 to 11 cycles using a sample-barcoded 5' primer and a J-beta primer mix. TCRdb used MiXCR to reprocess the 5' RACE reads, holding one entry per CDR3 protein. The top ten clones hold roughly 10% of a sample with some 940,000 distinct CDR3 sequences, 25% to 35% of them seen once. The sample also formed part of further work on T cells of mothers and their children.

The specimen sequenced was blood. These receptor sequences come from a woman aged 35 to 49 in good health.

This clonotype was detected many times. The chain carries TRBV4-3 and TRBJ1-2, with 8 bases that match TRBD1. The CDR3 contains 16 residues. Unmatched junction bases numbered 10, after V lost 2 bases and J lost 5 bases. The germline V gene has CDR1 LGHNA and CDR2 YSLEER. The CDR3 coding sequence is TGCGCCAGCAGCCAATCTTCGACAGGGGCCCTTTATGGCTACACCTTC. Protein sequence: CASSQSSTGALYGYTF.

The V gene is TRBV28, the J gene TRBJ2-7, with a possible D match to TRBD2 (6 bases). The germline V gene has CDR1 MDHEN and CDR2 SYDVKM. V lost 7 bases and J lost 5, with 18 bases in between. CDR3 length equals 14 residues. CDR3 in DNA: TGTGCCAGCACCTTCGGAGGGTTTCGGAACGAGCAGTACTTC. Amino acids: CASTFGGFRNEQYF.

V usage is TRBV29-1 and J usage is TRBJ1-2, with 8 bases matching TRBD1. The CDR3 has 13 amino acids. Germline V lookup: CDR1 SQVTM, CDR2 ANQGSEA. V was pared by 7 bases and J by 4 bases, with 8 bases of the junction left unmatched. CDR3 residues: CSASTGEVYGYTF. As DNA, the CDR3 is TGCAGCGCTTCGACAGGGGAGGTCTATGGCTACACCTTC.

This chain joins TRBV4-1 and TRBJ2-5; 10 bases are a match to TRBD1. In germline, CDR1 is MGHRA, CDR2 YSYEKL. V lost 2 bases to trimming and J lost 5 bases; unmatched junction nucleotides: 5. The CDR3 extends over 15 amino acids. This CDR3 is CASSQPGQGLETQYF. The CDR3 bases are TGCGCCAGCAGCCAACCGGGACAGGGGTTGGAGACCCAGTACTTC.

The V gene is TRBV5-1, the J gene TRBJ1-1; D remains ambiguous. The CDR3 runs 15 residues. V was clipped by 0 bases and J by 1 base, with 10 bases between them. Looked up from germline, CDR1 is SGHRS and CDR2 is YFSETQ. The DNA of the CDR3 is TGCGCCAGCAGCTTGGCTCGGGTCGAGAACACTGAAGCTTTCTTT. It yields the protein CASSLARVENTEAFF.

This CDR3 reads CASSLDGLPNSPLHF. The CDR3 coding sequence is TGTGCCAGCAGTTTAGATGGGTTGCCGAATTCACCCCTCCACTTT. The V gene is TRBV12-3 or TRBV12-4, the J gene TRBJ1-6; no firm D call. This CDR3 region has 15 residues. The ends were cut back, 1 base at V and 7 bases at J, with 11 bases in the middle.

This clonotype was counted many times. The chain joins TRBV4-3 to TRBJ2-7, with a possible D match to TRBD2 (5 bases). Trimming removed 1 base at V and 1 base at J, with 11 bases between. Germline V gives CDR1 LGHNA, CDR2 YSLEER. The CDR3 has 15 residues. CDR3 bases: TGCGCCAGCAGCCAAGCCCGACTACCATCCTACGAGCAGTACTTC. Its translation is CASSQARLPSYEQYF.

The chain uses TRBV10-3 and TRBJ1-2, with 8 bases aligning to TRBD1. The germline CDR1 and CDR2 sequences are ENHRY and SYGVKD. J was trimmed by 5 bases and V by 4 bases; bases with no gene match: 3. The CDR3 has 13 amino acids. For the CDR3, the DNA is TGTGCCATCAGTGGGGGACAGGCTTATGGCTACACCTTC. It translates to CAISGGQAYGYTF.

The chain is built from TRBV7-9 and TRBJ2-3; no definite D call. V was clipped by 2 bases and J by 0 bases, with 12 bases between them. Germline CDR1 reads SEHNR; CDR2 reads FQNEAQ (reference sequence). The CDR3 is made up of 16 amino acids. CDR3 nucleotides: TGTGCCAGCAGCTTATTAGTCCGAGCGAGCACAGATACGCAGTATTTT. This gives the protein CASSLLVRASTDTQYF.

This chain joins TRBV12-3 or TRBV12-4 and TRBJ1-6; D may be TRBD1 (5 bases). The CDR3 is 13 residues long. V lost 5 bases to trimming and J lost 10 bases, with 12 bases between them. The CDR3 sequence: CASSLGQSSPLHF. CDR3 DNA: TGTGCCAGCAGTCTCGGACAAAGCTCACCCCTCCACTTT.